This T cell receptor beta chain is drawn from a study of blood T cell repertoires in COVID-19 (dated by TCRdb to about 2020). As for the study more broadly: Collaborator samples came from the United States, Italy and Spain and covered acute and convalescent phases of COVID-19. The material from the prospective study consisted of cDNA or gDNA derived from T cells, B-cell-depleted T cells, or PBMCs. The dataset comprised deeply sampled blood TCRbeta repertoires from subjects exposed to, actively infected with, or recovered from COVID-19. The repertoires were released in a freely available public database meant as a resource for research on the immune response to SARS-CoV-2. The samples were drawn from the first 160 participants of the ongoing ImmuneRACE study and from 950 to 1,500 subjects provided by 6 global collaborators. A de-identified subject ID, COVID-19 status, age in years and sex were almost always included in the sample metadata. Where HLA class I and class II types were available, the types were taken from metadata supplied by the sample provider, not from assay-based typing.

On this clone itself: This clone's antigen is unknown. No base quality values were provided; no much bigger clone lies one nucleotide off.

Collaborating institutions collected whole blood in K2EDTA tubes following their own protocols. Collaborator samples were shipped for TCRbeta analysis as frozen whole blood, isolated PBMCs, or DNA extracted from either sample type. The immunoSEQ Assay, a bias-controlled multiplex PCR, was used to amplify TCRbeta CDR3 regions from genomic DNA. Under the source paper's analysis protocol: Within the assay, amplification of reference gene primers was used to estimate how many nucleated cells each sample contained. To quantify the absolute abundance of each unique TCRbeta CDR3 rearrangement, sequence reads were collapsed and filtered. For each sample, productive Simpson clonality was calculated by taking the square root of Simpson's diversity index across productive rearrangements. TCRdb took this table from immuneACCESS and kept in-frame rearrangements with V and J called. Such tables lack part of the clones; where checked against another copy, unresolved V genes explain under half of the gap, and the rest is unexplained. V, J and clone size derive from that table, while D and trimming were established from the DNA sequence. Across this sample there are 110,000 or so clones, with 70% to 90% seen only once. The ten largest clonotypes hold approximately 1% of the sample.

What the study reported, not specific to this receptor: The amount of clinical and demographic metadata varied by source and participant and was provided uncurated.

This clonotype originated in a human donor in a cohort sampled during active COVID-19. Sequences were obtained from peripheral blood.

The CDR3: CASSPRGVLRSAGGYTF. The DNA is as follows: TGTGCCAGCAGCCCCCGGGGGGTACTAAGGTCAGCGGGCGGCTACACCTTC. The sequence links TRBV27 to TRBJ1-2; a tentative D call is TRBD1 (5 bases match). For CDR1 and CDR2, the germline V gene (reference sequence) lists MNHEY and SMNVEV. Taken from cysteine to phenylalanine, the CDR3 has 17 residues. Only CDR3 DNA remains: 51 bases, in frame from the first base. A distance of 28 bases separates the germline ends of V and J, which lose 6 bases and 8 bases respectively.